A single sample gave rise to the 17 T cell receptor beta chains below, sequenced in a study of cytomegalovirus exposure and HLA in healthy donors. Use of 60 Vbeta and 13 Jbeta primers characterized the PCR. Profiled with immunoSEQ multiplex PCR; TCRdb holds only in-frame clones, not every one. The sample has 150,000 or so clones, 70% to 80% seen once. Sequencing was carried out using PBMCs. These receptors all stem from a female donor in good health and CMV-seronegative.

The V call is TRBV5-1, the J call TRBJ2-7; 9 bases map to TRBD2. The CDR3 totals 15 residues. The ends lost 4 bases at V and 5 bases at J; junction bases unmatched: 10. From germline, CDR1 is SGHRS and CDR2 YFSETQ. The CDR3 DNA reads TGCGCCAGCAGCGTAGTCCCTAGCGGGAACAACGAGCAGTACTTC. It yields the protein CASSVVPSGNNEQYF.

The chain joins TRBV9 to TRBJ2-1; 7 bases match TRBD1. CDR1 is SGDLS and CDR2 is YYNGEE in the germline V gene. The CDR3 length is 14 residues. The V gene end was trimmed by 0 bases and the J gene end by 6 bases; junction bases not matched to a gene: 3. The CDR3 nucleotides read TGTGCCAGCAGCGTAGCTAACAGGGGCAATGAGCAGTTCTTC. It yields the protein CASSVANRGNEQFF.

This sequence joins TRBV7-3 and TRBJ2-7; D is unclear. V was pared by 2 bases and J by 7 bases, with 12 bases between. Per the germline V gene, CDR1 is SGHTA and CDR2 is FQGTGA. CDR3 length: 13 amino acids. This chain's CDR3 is CASSLGHTREQYF. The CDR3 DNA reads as TGTGCCAGCAGCTTAGGGCACACGAGAGAGCAGTACTTC.

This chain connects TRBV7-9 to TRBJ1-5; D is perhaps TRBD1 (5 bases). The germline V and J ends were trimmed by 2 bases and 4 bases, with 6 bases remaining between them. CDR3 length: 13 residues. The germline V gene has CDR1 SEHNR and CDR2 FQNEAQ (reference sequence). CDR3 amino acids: CASSLSGNQPQHF. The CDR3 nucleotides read TGTGCCAGCAGCTTATCAGGGAATCAGCCCCAGCATTTT.

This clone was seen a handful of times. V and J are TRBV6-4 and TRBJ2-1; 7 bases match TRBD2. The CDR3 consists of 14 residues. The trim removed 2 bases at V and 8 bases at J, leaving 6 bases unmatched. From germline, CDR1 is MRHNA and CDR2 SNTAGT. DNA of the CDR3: TGTGCCAGCAGTGACGCGGGAGCATCCCATGAGCAGTTCTTC. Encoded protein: CASSDAGASHEQFF.

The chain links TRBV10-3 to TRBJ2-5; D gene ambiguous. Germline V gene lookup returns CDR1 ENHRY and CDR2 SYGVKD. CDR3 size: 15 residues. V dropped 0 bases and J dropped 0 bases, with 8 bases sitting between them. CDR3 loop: CAISESRRYQETQYF. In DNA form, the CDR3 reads TGTGCCATCAGTGAGTCGAGGCGGTACCAAGAGACCCAGTACTTC.

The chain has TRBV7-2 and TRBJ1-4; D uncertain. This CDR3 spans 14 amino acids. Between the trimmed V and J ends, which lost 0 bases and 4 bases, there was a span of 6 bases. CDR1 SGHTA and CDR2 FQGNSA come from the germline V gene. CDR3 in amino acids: CASSLAPVNEKLFF. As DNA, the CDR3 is TGTGCCAGCAGCTTAGCGCCAGTTAATGAAAAACTGTTTTTT. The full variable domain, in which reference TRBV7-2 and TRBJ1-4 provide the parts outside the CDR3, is GAGVSQSPSNKVTEKGKDVELRCDPISGHTALYWYRQSLGQGLEFLIYFQGNSAPDKSGLPSDRFSAERTGGSVSTLTIQRTQQEDSAVYLCASSLAPVNEKLFFGSGTQLSVL.

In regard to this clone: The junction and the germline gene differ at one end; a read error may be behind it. This CDR3 reads CASSNVGGPLF. The DNA of the CDR3 is TGTGCCAGCAGTAACGTGGGAGGGCCCTTATTC. V usage is TRBV7-2 and J usage is TRBJ2-7; 7 positions match TRBD2. Germline-derived CDR1 and CDR2 are SGHTA and FQGNSA. The CDR3 extends over 11 amino acids.

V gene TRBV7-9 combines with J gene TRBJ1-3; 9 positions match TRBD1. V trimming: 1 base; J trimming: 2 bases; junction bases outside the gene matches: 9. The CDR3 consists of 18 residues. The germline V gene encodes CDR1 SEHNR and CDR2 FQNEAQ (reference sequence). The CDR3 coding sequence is TGTGCCAGCAGCTTAGATTGGGGACAGGGTAGAGCTGGAAACACCATATATTTT. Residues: CASSLDWGQGRAGNTIYF.

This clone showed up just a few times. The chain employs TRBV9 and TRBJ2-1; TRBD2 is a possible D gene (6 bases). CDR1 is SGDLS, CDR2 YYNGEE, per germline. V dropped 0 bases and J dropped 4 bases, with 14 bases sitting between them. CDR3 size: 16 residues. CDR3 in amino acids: CASSVGRLASYNEQFF. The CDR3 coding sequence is TGTGCCAGCAGCGTAGGTCGTCTAGCGTCTTACAATGAGCAGTTCTTC. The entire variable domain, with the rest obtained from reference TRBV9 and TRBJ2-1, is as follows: DSGVTQTPKHLITATGQRVTLRCSPRSGDLSVYWYQQSLDQGLQFLIQYYNGEERAKGNILERFSAQQFPDLHSELNLSSLELGDSALYFCASSVGRLASYNEQFFGPGTRLTVL.

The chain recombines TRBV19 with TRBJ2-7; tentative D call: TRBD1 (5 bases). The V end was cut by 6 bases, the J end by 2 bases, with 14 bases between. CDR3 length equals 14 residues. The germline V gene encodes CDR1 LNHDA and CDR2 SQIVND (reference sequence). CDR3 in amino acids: CASRTDTSTYEQYF. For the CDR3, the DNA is TGTGCCAGTAGGACGGACACTTCAACCTACGAGCAGTACTTC.

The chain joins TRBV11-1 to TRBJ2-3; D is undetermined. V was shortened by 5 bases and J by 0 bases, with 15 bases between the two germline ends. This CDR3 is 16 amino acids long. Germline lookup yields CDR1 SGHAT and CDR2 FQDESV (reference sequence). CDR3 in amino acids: CASSHLSTSSTDTQYF. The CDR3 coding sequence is TGTGCCAGCAGCCACCTTTCTACTTCTAGCACAGATACGCAGTATTTT.

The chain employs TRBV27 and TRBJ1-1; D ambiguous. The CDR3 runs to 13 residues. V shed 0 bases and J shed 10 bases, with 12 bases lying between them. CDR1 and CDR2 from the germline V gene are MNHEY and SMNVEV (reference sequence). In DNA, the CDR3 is TGTGCCAGCAGTTTATCGAGGAGCGCACGAGCTTTCTTT. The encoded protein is CASSLSRSARAFF.

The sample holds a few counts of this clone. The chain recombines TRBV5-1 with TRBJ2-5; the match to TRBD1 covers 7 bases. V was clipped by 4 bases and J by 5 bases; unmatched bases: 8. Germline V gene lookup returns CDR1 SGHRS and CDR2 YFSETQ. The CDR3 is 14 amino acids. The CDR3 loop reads CASSTGQAGETQYF. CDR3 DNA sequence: TGCGCCAGCAGCACAGGACAGGCTGGGGAGACCCAGTACTTC.

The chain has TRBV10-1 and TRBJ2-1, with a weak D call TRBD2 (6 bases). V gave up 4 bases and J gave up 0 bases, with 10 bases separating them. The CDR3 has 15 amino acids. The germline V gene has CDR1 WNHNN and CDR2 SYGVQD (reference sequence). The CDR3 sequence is CASSGGESSYNEQFF. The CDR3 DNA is TGCGCCAGCAGTGGGGGGGAGAGCTCCTACAATGAGCAGTTCTTC.

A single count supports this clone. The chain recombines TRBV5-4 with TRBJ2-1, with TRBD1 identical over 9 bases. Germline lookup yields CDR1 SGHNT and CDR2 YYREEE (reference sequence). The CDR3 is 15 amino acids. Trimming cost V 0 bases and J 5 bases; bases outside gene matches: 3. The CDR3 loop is CASSLADRGHNEQFF. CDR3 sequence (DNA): TGTGCCAGCAGCTTGGCGGACAGGGGCCACAATGAGCAGTTCTTC.

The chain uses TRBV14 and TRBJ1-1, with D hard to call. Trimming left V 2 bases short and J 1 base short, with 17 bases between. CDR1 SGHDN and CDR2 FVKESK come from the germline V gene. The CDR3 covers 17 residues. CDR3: CASSQIIVASGNTEAFF. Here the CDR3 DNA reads TGTGCCAGCAGCCAAATTATTGTTGCGTCAGGGAACACTGAAGCTTTCTTT.